The rows below give T cell receptor beta chains drawn from one sample of a study of T cell responses to AZD1222 COVID-19 vaccine. Clones were sequenced by immunoSEQ multiplex PCR, and TCRdb holds only the in-frame ones, with some missing. The sample holds about 270,000 clones, about 94% seen once. This material consisted of peripheral blood, taken 28 days after the second AZD1222 dose. These receptors all stem from an adult who received the AZD1222 COVID-19 vaccine. CDR3s include the opening cysteine and the closing phenylalanine or tryptophan. A D gene is named only where the DNA matches it firmly. Only some rows state a clone size, as once, few, many or a class for expanded clones.

j_call | clone_size | v_call | d_call | cdr3_aa | cdr3_nt
TRBJ1-2 | NA | TRBV6-2/TRBV6-3 | NA | CASSSSGGYYGYTF | TGTGCCAGCAGTTCCAGTGGTGGTTACTATGGCTACACCTTC
TRBJ2-5 | NA | TRBV5-1 | NA | CASRLLEETQYF | TGCGCCAGCAGGCTCTTGGAAGAGACCCAGTACTTC
TRBJ2-7 | NA | TRBV2 | TRBD1 | CASSRDRSSYEQYF | TGTGCCAGCAGCCGGGACAGGAGCTCCTACGAGCAGTACTTC
TRBJ1-2 | NA | TRBV3-1/TRBV3-2 | NA | CASSPRGGDPYTF | TGTGCCAGCAGCCCCCGGGGAGGGGATCCCTACACCTTC
TRBJ2-7 | NA | TRBV27 | TRBD1 | CASRLKVRTGIQDEQYF | TGTGCCAGCAGACTTAAGGTCCGGACAGGGATTCAGGACGAGCAGTACTTC
TRBJ1-3 | NA | TRBV5-1 | NA | CASSPGEPGNTIYF | TGCGCCAGCAGCCCAGGGGAGCCTGGAAACACCATATATTTT
TRBJ2-3 | NA | TRBV21-1 | NA | CASDSRDRGLDTQYF | TGTGCCAGCGACAGCCGGGACAGGGGTTTAGATACGCAGTATTTT
TRBJ2-1 | NA | TRBV3-1/TRBV3-2 | NA | CASSQQISYNEQFF | TGTGCCAGCAGCCAACAAATCTCCTACAATGAGCAGTTCTTC
TRBJ1-6 | NA | TRBV12-3/TRBV12-4 | NA | CASRGINSPLHF | TGTGCCAGCAGGGGGATCAATTCACCCCTCCACTTT
TRBJ2-4 | NA | TRBV4-1 | TRBD2 | CASSQGSPHRAGVAKNIQYF | TGCGCCAGCAGCCAAGGTAGTCCACACCGAGCGGGAGTGGCCAAAAACATTCAGTACTTC
TRBJ2-1 | once | TRBV10-2 | TRBD2 | CASRGLASYSYNEQFF | TGCGCCAGCAGGGGACTAGCGAGTTACAGTTACAATGAGCAGTTCTTC
TRBJ2-2 | once | TRBV10-3 | NA | CAISHRANTGELFF | TGTGCCATCAGTCATAGAGCCAACACCGGGGAGCTGTTTTTT
TRBJ2-7 | NA | TRBV18 | TRBD2 | CASSPPGLAGGPGEQYF | TGTGCCAGCTCACCACCGGGACTAGCGGGAGGGCCGGGCGAGCAGTACTTC
TRBJ1-3 | NA | TRBV3-1/TRBV3-2 | TRBD1 | CASSLRQGTRNTIYF | TGTGCCAGCAGCCTCCGACAGGGGACGAGGAACACCATATATTTT
TRBJ2-7 | NA | TRBV10-3 | TRBD2 | CAISASRGGPAYEQYF | TGTGCCATCAGTGCTAGTCGCGGGGGGCCCGCCTACGAGCAGTACTTC
TRBJ2-3 | NA | TRBV7-2 | NA | CASSSPGSTDTQYF | TGTGCCAGCAGCTCCCCGGGTAGCACAGATACGCAGTATTTT
TRBJ1-2 | NA | TRBV7-8 | TRBD1 | CASSLARTGGDHNYGYTF | TGTGCCAGCAGCTTAGCTAGGACAGGAGGGGATCATAACTATGGCTACACCTTC
TRBJ2-7 | NA | TRBV7-9 | NA | CASSLGVGTYEQYF | TGTGCCAGCAGCTTAGGAGTCGGAACCTACGAGCAGTACTTC
TRBJ1-2 | NA | TRBV6-5 | NA | CASLMEGGSYGYTF | TGTGCCAGCCTGATGGAGGGGGGAAGCTATGGCTACACCTTC
TRBJ1-6 | NA | TRBV28 | TRBD1 | CASSLGTGVEGNSPLHF | TGTGCCAGCAGCCTCGGGACAGGGGTTGAGGGGAATTCACCCCTCCACTTT
TRBJ2-7 | NA | TRBV28 | TRBD2 | CASRPAGGSYEQYF | TGTGCCAGCAGGCCCGCGGGGGGCTCCTACGAGCAGTACTTC
TRBJ2-7 | NA | TRBV15 | NA | CATSRGGGAFYEQYF | TGTGCCACCAGCAGAGGAGGGGGGGCGTTCTACGAGCAGTACTTC
TRBJ1-1 | NA | TRBV9 | NA | CASSARGGSMNTEAFF | TGTGCCAGCAGCGCCAGAGGGGGTTCCATGAACACTGAAGCTTTCTTT
TRBJ2-7 | NA | TRBV18 | NA | CASSTRQSFWGEQYF | TGTGCCAGCTCCACAAGACAGAGCTTCTGGGGCGAGCAGTACTTC
TRBJ1-3 | NA | TRBV7-2 | NA | CASSPPGSGNTIYF | TGTGCCAGCAGCCCTCCAGGCTCTGGAAACACCATATATTTT
TRBJ2-5 | NA | TRBV27 | NA | CASSLLAEQETQYF | TGTGCCAGCAGTTTACTGGCAGAACAAGAGACCCAGTACTTC
TRBJ1-3 | NA | TRBV28 | NA | CASSFRTWGRPGNTIYF | TGTGCCAGCAGTTTCAGGACTTGGGGAAGACCTGGAAACACCATATATTTT
TRBJ2-7 | NA | TRBV28 | TRBD1 | CASSLSGQGSYEQYF | TGTGCCAGCAGTTTATCGGGACAGGGGTCGTACGAGCAGTACTTC
TRBJ1-2 | NA | TRBV5-1 | TRBD1 | CASSLSQGDYGYTF | TGCGCCAGCAGCTTAAGCCAGGGGGACTATGGCTACACCTTC
TRBJ1-4 | once | TRBV5-1 | NA | CASSSAGTNEKLFF | TGCGCCAGCAGCTCCGCTGGCACTAATGAAAAACTGTTTTTT
TRBJ2-1 | NA | TRBV25-1 | NA | CASSEAGLYNEQFF | TGTGCCAGCAGTGAAGCGGGCCTGTACAATGAGCAGTTCTTC
TRBJ2-5 | NA | TRBV7-8 | NA | CASVSPSLAQYF | TGTGCCAGCGTCTCCCCCTCGTTGGCCCAGTACTTC
TRBJ2-2 | once | TRBV5-1 | TRBD1 | CASSIGQGVTTGELFF | TGCGCCAGCAGCATCGGACAGGGGGTGACCACCGGGGAGCTGTTTTTT
TRBJ1-2 | NA | TRBV5-1 | NA | CASSQQGNYGYTF | TGCGCCAGCAGCCAACAGGGTAACTATGGCTACACCTTC
TRBJ1-4 | NA | TRBV29-1 | TRBD1 | CSVEGTGNEKLFF | TGCAGCGTTGAGGGGACAGGGAATGAAAAACTGTTTTTT
TRBJ1-2 | NA | TRBV28 | NA | CASSPRLANYGYTF | TGTGCCAGCAGTCCGCGTCTAGCTAACTATGGCTACACCTTC
TRBJ2-1 | NA | TRBV9 | NA | CASSAGGQPYNEQFF | TGTGCCAGCAGCGCCGGGGGACAGCCCTACAATGAGCAGTTCTTC
TRBJ2-7 | NA | TRBV9 | NA | CASSVDPLSYEQYF | TGTGCCAGCAGCGTAGACCCCCTGTCCTACGAGCAGTACTTC
TRBJ1-2 | NA | TRBV3-1/TRBV3-2 | TRBD1 | CASSQVDRGDGYTF | TGTGCCAGCAGCCAAGTAGACAGGGGGGATGGCTACACCTTC
TRBJ2-2 | NA | TRBV5-1 | NA | CASSLLSSPNTGELFF | TGCGCCAGCAGCTTACTGTCCAGTCCTAACACCGGGGAGCTGTTTTTT
TRBJ2-7 | NA | TRBV27 | TRBD1 | CASSLTGGGYEQYF | TGTGCCAGCAGTTTAACAGGGGGCGGGTACGAGCAGTACTTC
TRBJ2-7 | NA | TRBV9 | TRBD1 | CASSLGQGSREQYF | TGTGCCAGCAGCCTGGGACAGGGCTCGCGGGAGCAGTACTTC
TRBJ1-1 | NA | TRBV5-1 | TRBD1 | CASSWGTGMGTEAFF | TGCGCCAGCAGCTGGGGGACAGGGATGGGCACTGAAGCTTTCTTT
TRBJ1-1 | many | TRBV6-1 | NA | CASSERRTLNTEAFF | TGTGCCAGCAGTGAAAGACGGACTTTGAACACTGAAGCTTTCTTT
TRBJ1-1 | NA | TRBV7-9 | TRBD1 | CASSLTGGTTEAFF | TGTGCCAGCAGCTTAACAGGGGGAACCACTGAAGCTTTCTTT
TRBJ2-5 | once | TRBV5-1 | NA | CASSPDNSETQYF | TGCGCCAGCAGCCCGGACAATTCGGAGACCCAGTACTTC
TRBJ1-2 | NA | TRBV5-1 | NA | CASSQGYPNYGYTF | TGCGCCAGCAGTCAGGGTTACCCCAACTATGGCTACACCTTC
TRBJ2-2 | NA | TRBV11-2 | NA | CASSPQWGTGELFF | TGTGCCAGCAGCCCCCAATGGGGCACCGGGGAGCTGTTTTTT
TRBJ2-3 | NA | TRBV28 | TRBD2 | CASRRGGTDTQYF | TGTGCCAGCAGAAGGGGAGGGACAGATACGCAGTATTTT